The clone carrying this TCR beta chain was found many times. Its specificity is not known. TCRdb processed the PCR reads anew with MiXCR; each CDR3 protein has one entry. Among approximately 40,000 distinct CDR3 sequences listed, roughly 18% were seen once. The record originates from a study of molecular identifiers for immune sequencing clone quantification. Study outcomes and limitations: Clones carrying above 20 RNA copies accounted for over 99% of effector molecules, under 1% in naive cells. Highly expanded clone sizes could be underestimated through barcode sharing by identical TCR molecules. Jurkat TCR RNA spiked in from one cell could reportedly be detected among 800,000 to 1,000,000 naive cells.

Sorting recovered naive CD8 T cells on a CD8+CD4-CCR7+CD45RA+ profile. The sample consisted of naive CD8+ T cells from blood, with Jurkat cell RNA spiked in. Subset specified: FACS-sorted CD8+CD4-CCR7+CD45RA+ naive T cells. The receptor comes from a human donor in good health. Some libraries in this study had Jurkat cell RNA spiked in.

CDR3 coding DNA: TGTGCCAGCAGCTTGAGTTACAATGAGCAGTTCTTC. It is translated as CASSLSYNEQFF. This chain links TRBV5-6 with TRBJ2-1, with D uncertain. Germline V gene lookup returns CDR1 SGHDT and CDR2 YYEEEE. V shed 1 base and J shed 4 bases, with 3 bases lying between them. CDR3 size: 12 residues.